This T cell receptor beta chain was obtained from a study of Ad26.COV2.S vaccination and SARS-CoV-2 variants. Turning to the study itself: The Ad26.COV2.S arm of the COV1001 trial was where the donor was placed.

Regarding the study as a whole: With respect to non-spike TCR breadth, vaccine and placebo recipients were similar. Spike-specific responses of CD8+ and CD4+ T cells were reported to display substantial breadth after vaccination.

Noted treatment: some 20 received Ad26.COV2.S at low or high dose, single or two shots; several received placebo; per-sample allocation not given. Day 63 following the first vaccine or placebo injection was when the samples were taken. Based in Boston, the donor was an adult of 18-55 years. This CDR3 spans 14 amino acids. The germline V gene has CDR1 SGHVS and CDR2 FQNEAQ. V dropped 1 base and J dropped 4 bases, with 9 bases sitting between them. Notes on this clone: Its antigen is not identified.

Produced via immunoSEQ multiplex PCR; TCRdb's table is partial and in-frame only. The data show around 380,000 clones, about nine tenths seen once. This sample comprised peripheral blood, obtained in a trial of Ad26.COV2.S vaccine versus placebo. The rearrangement uses TRBV7-8 and TRBJ2-3, with D unresolved. The sequence came from a person aged 18-60 years who received the Ad26.COV2.S COVID-19 vaccine or a placebo. CDR3 sequence reads: CASSLDQAADTQYF. The CDR3 DNA reads as TGTGCCAGCAGCTTAGACCAGGCGGCAGATACGCAGTATTTT.